Each of the 16 T cell receptor beta chains below was sequenced from the same sample in a study of response to subunit inactivated influenza vaccine. TCRdb passed the RT-PCR reads through MiXCR, listing each CDR3 protein once. Of about 800,000 distinct CDR3 sequences listed, 21% were seen once; the top ten hold about 10%. The sample was PBMCs from blood, taken 5 days after vaccination. The origin of the receptors is a man aged 45-65 years who received an inactivated influenza vaccine.

V gene TRBV23-1 combines with J gene TRBJ2-3, with 7 bases fitting TRBD1. TRBV23-1 is given ORF status, its function remaining uncertain. The V segment lost 0 bases and the J segment 2 bases; nucleotides outside the gene matches: 5. This CDR3 has 16 residues. This CDR3 is CASSQSGTDNTDTQYF. In DNA form, the CDR3 reads TGCGCCAGCAGTCAATCCGGGACAGACAACACAGATACGCAGTATTTT.

Only a few counts were recorded for this clonotype. The CDR3 coding sequence is TGTGCCAGCAGCTTGGAGGGTAGGGTCCAAGAGACCCAGTACTTC. Translated: CASSLEGRVQETQYF. This chain uses TRBV5-7 with TRBJ2-5; no definite D call. TRBV5-7 is labeled an ORF, and its function is uncertain. The V and J ends lost 0 bases and 1 base respectively, with 10 bases between them. The CDR3 spans 15 residues.

This clonotype was recorded at least ten times. The chain combines TRBV7-9 with TRBJ1-2; D is perhaps TRBD1 (5 bases). V was pared by 1 base and J by 1 base, with 7 bases between. The CDR3 contains 14 residues. Germline lookup yields CDR1 SEHNR and CDR2 FQNEAQ (reference sequence). In DNA, the CDR3 is TGTGCCAGCAGCTTAGGGGACGTTAACTATGGCTACACCTTC. This translates into CASSLGDVNYGYTF. Drawing the rest from reference TRBV7-9 and TRBJ1-2, the complete variable domain is DTGVSQNPRHKITKRGQNVTFRCDPISEHNRLYWYRQTLGQGPEFLTYFQNEAQLEKSRLLSDRFSAERPKGSFSTLEIQRTEQGDSAMYLCASSLGDVNYGYTFGSGTRLTVV.

This clonotype occurred a few times. A junction boundary mismatches the germline segment, possibly from a read error. This sequence joins TRBV18 and TRBJ2-5; 7 positions agree with TRBD2. CDR1 and CDR2 from the germline V gene are KGHSH and LQKENI. The CDR3 is 13 amino acids. The chain's CDR3 is CASSPDLADPLRF. CDR3 DNA: TGTGCCAGCTCACCTGACCTAGCGGACCCCCTAAGGTTC.

This clonotype showed up just a few times. The chain links TRBV20-1 to TRBJ2-4, with D unresolved. V dropped 6 bases and J dropped 0 bases, with 15 bases sitting between them. Germline loops: CDR1 DFQATT, CDR2 SNEGSKA (reference sequence). The CDR3 covers 15 residues. Written as DNA, the CDR3 is TGCAGTGCCTTCCCCCTGGCCCTAGCCAAAAACATTCAGTACTTC. Amino acids: CSAFPLALAKNIQYF.

The chain joins TRBV12-3 or TRBV12-4 to TRBJ1-6; no definite D call. This CDR3 spans 14 amino acids. Trimming stripped 6 bases from V and 2 bases from J, with 8 bases between. The CDR3 reads CASRETTYNSPLHF. CDR3 DNA sequence: TGTGCCAGCAGAGAGACCACCTATAATTCACCCCTCCACTTT.

This clonotype was picked up a small number of times. This chain joins TRBV4-2 and TRBJ1-6, with 7 bases aligning to TRBD1. In germline, CDR1 is LGHNA, CDR2 YNFKEQ. The CDR3 length is 15 residues. The V segment lost 4 bases and the J segment 8 bases; nucleotides outside the gene matches: 8. CDR3 sequence reads: CASSPSTGLDSPLHF. The CDR3, as DNA: TGTGCCAGCAGCCCTTCGACAGGGTTGGATTCACCCCTCCACTTT.

Only a few counts were recorded for this clonotype. V usage is TRBV12-3 or TRBV12-4 and J usage is TRBJ2-3; 8 positions agree with TRBD2. The CDR3 is 16 amino acids. With V trimmed by 3 bases and J by 7 bases, 12 bases remained unmatched. Here the CDR3 DNA reads TGTGCCAGCAGTTTGTCTTCCGGGGGGGCCGTTTATACGCAGTATTTT. This gives the protein CASSLSSGGAVYTQYF.

J is TRBJ2-1 and V is TRBV7-9; no definite D call. The CDR3 consists of 15 residues. Germline V CDR1 and CDR2: SEHNR, FQNEAQ (reference sequence). The V gene lost 1 base and the J gene lost 6 bases, with 13 bases spanning the gap. The CDR3 here is CASSLEGVVGNEQFF. CDR3 DNA: TGTGCCAGCAGCTTAGAAGGAGTTGTAGGCAATGAGCAGTTCTTC.

The CDR3 nucleotides are TGTGCCACCAGCAGAGATTTCGCGGGGGGCTTGAACACTGAAGCTTTCTTT. Translating it yields CATSRDFAGGLNTEAFF. The gene calls are TRBV15 and TRBJ1-1, with a tentative D call TRBD1 (6 bases). CDR1 is LNHNV, CDR2 YYDKDF, per germline (reference sequence). The length of the CDR3 is 17 residues. V was clipped by 0 bases and J by 0 bases, with 14 bases between them.

This clonotype has at least ten counts. The rearrangement links TRBV20-1 to TRBJ2-3, with 8 bases identical to TRBD2. The length of the CDR3 is 15 residues. J lost 5 bases, V lost 3 bases, and 10 bases had no gene match. Germline V gene lookup returns CDR1 DFQATT and CDR2 SNEGSKA (reference sequence). CDR3 loop: CSASIAGGGGDTQYF. The CDR3 nucleotides read TGCAGTGCTAGCATTGCGGGAGGTGGGGGAGATACGCAGTATTTT.

The chain has TRBV5-6 and TRBJ2-4; the D gene could be TRBD1 or TRBD2 (5 bases each). V was shortened by 0 bases and J by 8 bases, with 18 bases between the two germline ends. There are 16 residues in the CDR3. Germline values: CDR1 SGHDT, CDR2 YYEEEE. The CDR3 DNA is TGTGCCAGCAGCTTGGCCGGCACTAGGGGACGAGACATTCAGTACTTC. Its translation is CASSLAGTRGRDIQYF. Variable domain in full (rest from reference TRBV5-6 and TRBJ2-4): DAGVTQSPTHLIKTRGQQVTLRCSPKSGHDTVSWYQQALGQGPQFIFQYYEEEERQRGNFPDRFSGHQFPNYSSELNVNALLLGDSALYLCASSLAGTRGRDIQYFGAGTRLSVL.

The V call is TRBV7-2, the J call TRBJ2-7, with D perhaps matching TRBD1 or TRBD2 (5 bases each). Germline V CDR1 and CDR2: SGHTA, FQGNSA. The CDR3 consists of 14 residues. V lost 5 bases and J 3 bases, leaving 14 bases between the germline ends. The CDR3: CASSHRDGFYEQYF. CDR3 nucleotide sequence: TGTGCCAGCAGCCACCGGGACGGCTTCTACGAGCAGTACTTC.

The gene calls are TRBV3-1 and TRBJ1-5; possible D gene TRBD1, 6 bases. The germline V gene encodes CDR1 LGHDT and CDR2 YNNKEL (reference sequence). The CDR3 sequence is 14 residues long. Between the trimmed V and J ends, which lost 4 bases and 5 bases, there was a span of 12 bases. The CDR3 protein is CASSPQGSDQPQHF. The CDR3 DNA reads as TGTGCCAGCAGCCCCCAGGGGAGTGATCAGCCCCAGCATTTT.

This clonotype was found a few times. The V gene is TRBV20-1, the J gene TRBJ2-5; D possibly uses TRBD1 or TRBD2 (5 bases each). The germline V and J ends were trimmed by 3 bases and 9 bases, with 14 bases remaining between them. Germline V gives CDR1 DFQATT, CDR2 SNEGSKA (reference sequence). The CDR3 loop spans 12 amino acids. The CDR3 spells CSARPGRGPQYF. The CDR3 nucleotides are TGCAGTGCTAGGCCGGGACGGGGTCCCCAGTACTTC.

The chain uses TRBV12-3 or TRBV12-4 and TRBJ1-2; maybe TRBD1 (5 bases). V lost 2 bases and J lost 8, with 9 bases in between. This CDR3 has 12 residues. The CDR3 coding sequence is TGTGCCAGCAGTTTAATGGGGACGGGCTACACCTTC. Amino acid sequence: CASSLMGTGYTF.